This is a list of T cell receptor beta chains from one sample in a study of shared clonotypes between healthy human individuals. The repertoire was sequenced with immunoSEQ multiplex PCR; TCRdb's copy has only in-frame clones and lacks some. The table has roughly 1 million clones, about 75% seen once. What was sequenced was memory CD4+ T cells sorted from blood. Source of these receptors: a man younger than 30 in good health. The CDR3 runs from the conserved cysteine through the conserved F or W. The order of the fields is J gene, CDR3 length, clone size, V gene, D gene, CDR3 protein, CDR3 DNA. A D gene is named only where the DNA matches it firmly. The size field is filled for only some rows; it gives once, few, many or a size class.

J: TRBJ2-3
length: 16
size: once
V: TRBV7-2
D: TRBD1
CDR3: CASRPTGQGVTDTQYF
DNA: TGTGCCAGCAGGCCAACGGGGCAGGGGGTCACAGATACGCAGTATTTT

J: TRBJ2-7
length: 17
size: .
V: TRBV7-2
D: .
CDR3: CASSLVSGGGPSYEQYF
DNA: TGTGCCAGCAGCTTAGTTTCGGGCGGGGGCCCAAGCTACGAGCAGTACTTC

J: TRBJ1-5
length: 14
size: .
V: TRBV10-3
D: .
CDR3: CAISENGANQPQHF
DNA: TGTGCCATCAGTGAGAACGGTGCTAATCAGCCCCAGCATTTT

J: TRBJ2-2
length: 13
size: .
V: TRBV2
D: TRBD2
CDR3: CASRGGHTGELFF
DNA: TGTGCCAGCAGGGGAGGGCACACCGGGGAGCTGTTTTTT

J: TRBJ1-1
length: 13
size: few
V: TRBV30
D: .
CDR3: CAWRGKLNTEAFF
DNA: TGTGCCTGGAGGGGGAAACTGAACACTGAAGCTTTCTTT

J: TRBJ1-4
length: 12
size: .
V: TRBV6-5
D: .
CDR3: CASGRGNEKLFF
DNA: TGTGCCAGTGGACGGGGGAATGAAAAACTGTTTTTT

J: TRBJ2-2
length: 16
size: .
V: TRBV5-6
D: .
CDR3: CASRRVGYKDTGELFF
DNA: TGTGCCAGCAGGAGGGTAGGCTATAAGGACACCGGGGAGCTGTTTTTT

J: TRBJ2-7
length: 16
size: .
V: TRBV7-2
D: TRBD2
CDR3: CASSTLAGGSSYEQYF
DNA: TGTGCCAGCAGCACCCTAGCGGGAGGCAGCTCCTACGAGCAGTACTTC

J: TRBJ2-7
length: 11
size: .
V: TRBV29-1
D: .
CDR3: CSVRDWGEQYF
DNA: TGCAGCGTCCGAGACTGGGGCGAGCAGTACTTC

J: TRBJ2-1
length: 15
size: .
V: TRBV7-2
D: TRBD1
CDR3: CASSPTDRVYNEQFF
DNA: TGTGCCAGCAGCCCGACGGACAGGGTTTACAATGAGCAGTTCTTC

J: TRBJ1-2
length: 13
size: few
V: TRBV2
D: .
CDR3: CASMMEAWGGYTF
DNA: TGTGCCAGCATGATGGAGGCCTGGGGAGGCTACACCTTC

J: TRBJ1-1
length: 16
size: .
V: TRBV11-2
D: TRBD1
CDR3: CASSPLLGQQNTEAFF
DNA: TGTGCCAGCAGCCCACTCTTGGGACAGCAGAACACTGAAGCTTTCTTT

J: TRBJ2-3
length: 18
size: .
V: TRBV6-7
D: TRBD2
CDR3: CASSPNPGLAVSTDTQYF
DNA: TGTGCCAGCAGCCCTAATCCGGGACTAGCGGTAAGCACAGATACGCAGTATTTT

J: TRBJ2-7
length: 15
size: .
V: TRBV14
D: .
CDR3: CASSRGGIGSYEQYF
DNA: TGTGCCAGCAGCCGGGGAGGTATAGGGTCCTACGAGCAGTACTTC

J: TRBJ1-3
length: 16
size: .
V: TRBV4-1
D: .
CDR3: CASSQDEGQTGNTIYF
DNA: TGCGCCAGCAGCCAAGATGAGGGCCAGACCGGAAACACCATATATTTT

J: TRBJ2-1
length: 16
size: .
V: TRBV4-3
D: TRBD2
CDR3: CASSQVGSGPLNEQFF
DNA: TGCGCCAGCAGCCAAGTCGGTAGCGGGCCGCTCAATGAGCAGTTCTTC

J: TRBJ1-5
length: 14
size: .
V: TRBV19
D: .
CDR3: CASSNRESNQPQHF
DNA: TGTGCCAGTAGTAACAGGGAGAGCAATCAGCCCCAGCATTTT

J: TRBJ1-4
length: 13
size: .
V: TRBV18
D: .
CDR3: CASSPTLDEKLFF
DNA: TGTGCCAGCTCACCAACCTTGGATGAAAAACTGTTTTTT

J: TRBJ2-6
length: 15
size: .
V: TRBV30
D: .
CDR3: CAWRMLALGANVLTF
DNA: TGTGCCTGGAGGATGCTAGCGCTGGGGGCCAACGTCCTGACTTTC

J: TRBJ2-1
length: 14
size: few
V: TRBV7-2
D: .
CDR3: CASSLGGPVLEQFF
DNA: TGTGCCAGCAGCTTAGGTGGACCAGTATTGGAGCAGTTCTTC

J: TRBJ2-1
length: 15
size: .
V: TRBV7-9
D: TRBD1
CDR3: CASSLQGAPYNEQFF
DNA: TGTGCCAGCAGCTTGCAGGGGGCCCCCTACAATGAGCAGTTCTTC

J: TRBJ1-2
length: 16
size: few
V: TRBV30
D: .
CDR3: CAWSASSAARSSGYTF
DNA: TGTGCCTGGAGTGCCTCGTCCGCCGCTAGGTCTAGTGGCTACACCTTC

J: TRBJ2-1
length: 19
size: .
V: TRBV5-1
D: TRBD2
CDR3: CASSPGTLERGSSYNEQFF
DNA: TGCGCCAGCAGCCCCGGGACTTTGGAGCGGGGGAGCTCCTACAATGAGCAGTTCTTC

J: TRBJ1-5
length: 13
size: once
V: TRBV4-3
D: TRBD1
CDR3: CASSQERSGGQHF
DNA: TGCGCCAGCAGCCAAGAGAGGTCAGGGGGCCAGCATTTT

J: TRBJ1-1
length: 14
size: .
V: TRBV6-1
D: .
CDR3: CASITSGGNTEAFF
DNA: TGTGCCAGCATTACGTCGGGCGGGAACACTGAAGCTTTCTTT

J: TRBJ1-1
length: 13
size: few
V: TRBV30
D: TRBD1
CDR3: CASPGQGGTEAFF
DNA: TGTGCCTCCCCGGGACAGGGAGGAACTGAAGCTTTCTTT

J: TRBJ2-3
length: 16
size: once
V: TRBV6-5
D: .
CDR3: CASSYGQWVDTDTQYF
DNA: TGTGCCAGCAGTTATGGGCAGTGGGTCGACACAGATACGCAGTATTTT

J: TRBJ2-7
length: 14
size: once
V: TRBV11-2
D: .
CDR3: CASSLFPLSYEQYF
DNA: TGTGCCAGCAGCTTATTCCCCCTCTCCTACGAGCAGTACTTC

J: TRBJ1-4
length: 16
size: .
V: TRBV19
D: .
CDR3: CASSATGRPTNEKLFF
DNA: TGTGCCAGTAGTGCGACGGGACGGCCAACTAATGAAAAACTGTTTTTT

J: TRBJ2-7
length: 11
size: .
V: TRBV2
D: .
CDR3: CASSDAIEQYF
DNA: TGTGCCAGCAGTGACGCAATCGAGCAGTACTTC

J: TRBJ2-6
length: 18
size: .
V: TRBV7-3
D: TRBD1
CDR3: CASSPRDRGRSGANVLTF
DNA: TGTGCCAGCAGCCCCCGGGACAGGGGGCGGTCTGGGGCCAACGTCCTGACTTTC

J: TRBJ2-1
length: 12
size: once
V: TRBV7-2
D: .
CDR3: CASRRDQNEQFF
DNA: TGTGCCAGCAGACGGGACCAGAATGAGCAGTTCTTC

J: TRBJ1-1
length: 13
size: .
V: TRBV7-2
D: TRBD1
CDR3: CASSWTGDTEAFF
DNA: TGTGCCAGCAGTTGGACAGGGGACACTGAAGCTTTCTTT

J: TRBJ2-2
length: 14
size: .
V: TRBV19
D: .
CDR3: CASTGLAGTGELFF
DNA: TGTGCCAGTACCGGACTGGCGGGGACCGGGGAGCTGTTTTTT

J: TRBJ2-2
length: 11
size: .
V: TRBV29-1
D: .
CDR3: CSVLWGRELFF
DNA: TGCAGCGTTCTGTGGGGCAGGGAGCTGTTTTTT

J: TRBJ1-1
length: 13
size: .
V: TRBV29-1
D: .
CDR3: CSVDRMGGAWAFF
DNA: TGCAGCGTTGACCGGATGGGGGGAGCTTGGGCTTTCTTT

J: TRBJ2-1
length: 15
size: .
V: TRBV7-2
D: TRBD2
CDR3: CASSLARGSYNEQFF
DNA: TGTGCCAGCAGCCTCGCGCGGGGGTCTTACAATGAGCAGTTCTTC

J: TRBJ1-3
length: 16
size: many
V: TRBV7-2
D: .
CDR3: CASSLASTAFGNTIYF
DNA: TGTGCCAGCAGCTTAGCGTCCACAGCGTTTGGAAACACCATATATTTT

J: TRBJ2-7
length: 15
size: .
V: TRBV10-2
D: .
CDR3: CASRGRSQGYYEQYF
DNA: TGCGCCAGCAGAGGACGGTCTCAGGGTTACTACGAGCAGTACTTC

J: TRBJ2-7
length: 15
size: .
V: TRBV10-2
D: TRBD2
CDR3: CASRAGTSGAYEQYF
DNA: TGCGCCAGCAGGGCCGGGACTAGCGGGGCCTACGAGCAGTACTTC

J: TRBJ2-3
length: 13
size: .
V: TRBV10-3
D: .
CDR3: CAIRPGSSDTQYF
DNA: TGTGCCATCAGACCCGGGTCTTCAGATACGCAGTATTTT

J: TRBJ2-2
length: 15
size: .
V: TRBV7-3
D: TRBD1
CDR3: CASSSTTGGIGELFF
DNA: TGTGCCAGCAGCTCAACGACAGGGGGCATCGGGGAGCTGTTTTTT

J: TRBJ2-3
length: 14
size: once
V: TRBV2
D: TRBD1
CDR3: CASTPRDSRDTQYF
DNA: TGTGCCAGCACCCCCCGGGACAGCAGAGATACGCAGTATTTT

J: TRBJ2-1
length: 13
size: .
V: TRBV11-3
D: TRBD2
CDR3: CASSGGSYNEQFF
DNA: TGTGCCAGTAGCGGGGGCTCCTACAATGAGCAGTTCTTC

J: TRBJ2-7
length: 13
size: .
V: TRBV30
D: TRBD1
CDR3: CACGTGSSYEQYF
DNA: TGTGCCTGCGGGACAGGCAGCTCCTACGAGCAGTACTTC

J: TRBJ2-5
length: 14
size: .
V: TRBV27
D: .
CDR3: CASSTRDTQETQYF
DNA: TGTGCCAGCAGCACCCGGGACACCCAAGAGACCCAGTACTTC

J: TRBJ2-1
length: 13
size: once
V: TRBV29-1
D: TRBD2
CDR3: CSVASGVPNEQFF
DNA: TGCAGCGTCGCTAGCGGGGTGCCCAATGAGCAGTTCTTC

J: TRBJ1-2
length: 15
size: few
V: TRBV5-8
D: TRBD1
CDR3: CASSLGTGLGYGYTF
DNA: TGTGCCAGCAGCTTGGGGACAGGGCTCGGCTATGGCTACACCTTC

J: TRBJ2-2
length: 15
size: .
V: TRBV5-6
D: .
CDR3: CASSLFGGNTGELFF
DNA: TGTGCCAGCAGCTTGTTCGGGGGGAACACCGGGGAGCTGTTTTTT

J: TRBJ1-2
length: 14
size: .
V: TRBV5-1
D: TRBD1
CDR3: CASSRGTGEDGYTF
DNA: TGCGCCAGCAGCAGGGGGACAGGGGAGGATGGCTACACCTTC

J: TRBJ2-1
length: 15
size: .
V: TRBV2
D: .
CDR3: CASSPSERSRNEQFF
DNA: TGTGCCAGCAGCCCTTCGGAGCGGAGTAGGAATGAGCAGTTCTTC

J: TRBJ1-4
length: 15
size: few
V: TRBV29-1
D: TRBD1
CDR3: CSVGAGTGRGEKLFF
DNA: TGCAGCGTTGGCGCCGGGACAGGGCGGGGAGAAAAACTGTTTTTT

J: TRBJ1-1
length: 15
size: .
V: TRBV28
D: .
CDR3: CASKSRQGLGTEAFF
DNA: TGTGCCAGCAAGTCCCGGCAGGGGTTGGGCACTGAAGCTTTCTTT

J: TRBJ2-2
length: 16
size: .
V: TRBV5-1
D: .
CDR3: CASSPNTRTYTGELFF
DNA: TGCGCCAGCAGCCCTAATACTAGGACCTACACCGGGGAGCTGTTTTTT

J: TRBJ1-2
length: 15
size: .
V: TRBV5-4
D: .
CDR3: CASSLGPAGIYGYTF
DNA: TGTGCCAGCAGCTTGGGACCCGCAGGGATATATGGCTACACCTTC